This T cell receptor beta chain is from a study of blood T cell repertoires in COVID-19. About the study: Samples came from the United States, Italy and Spain, spanning acute and convalescent COVID-19. PBMCs, B-cell-depleted T cells, or T cells were the source of the cDNA or gDNA that made up the material.

Data came from immunoSEQ multiplex PCR; TCRdb stores just in-frame clones and leaves some out. This table holds 150,000 to 200,000 clones, approximately 86% found once. This receptor was taken from a man in his sixties or seventies with active or convalescent COVID-19. Material: peripheral blood.

The chain's CDR3 is CASSSQQGADEQYF. Here the CDR3 DNA reads TGTGCCAGCAGTTCGCAACAGGGAGCCGACGAGCAGTACTTC. V usage is TRBV27 and J usage is TRBJ2-7, with D possibly being TRBD1 (6 bases). There are 14 residues in the CDR3. The V gene lost 4 bases and the J gene lost 5 bases, with 15 bases spanning the gap. The V gene's germline CDR1 is MNHEY and CDR2 SMNVEV (reference sequence).